Listed below are T cell receptor beta chains from one sample, sequenced in a study of shared clonotypes between healthy human individuals. Libraries were prepared by immunoSEQ multiplex PCR; TCRdb keeps only in-frame clonotypes and omits some of them. The sample includes some 1 million clones, 60% to 80% of them seen just once. Sequenced: memory CD4+ T cells sorted from blood. These TCRs come from a man aged 18 to 29 in good health. Both conserved end residues are part of each CDR3. D genes are given only for firm matches. Size values are once, few and many counts, or a class for expanded clones, and some rows have none.

clone size	V gene	D gene	J gene	CDR3 protein	CDR3 DNA
-	TRBV11-2	-	TRBJ2-2	CASSLVVGWTGELFF	TGTGCCAGCAGCTTAGTGGTGGGGTGGACCGGGGAGCTGTTTTTT
-	TRBV25-1	TRBD2	TRBJ2-3	CASSVRGVRDTQYF	TGTGCCAGCAGTGTGCGGGGGGTGAGAGATACGCAGTATTTT
-	TRBV18	TRBD2	TRBJ2-7	CASSRASGSTYEQYF	TGTGCCAGCTCACGGGCTAGCGGGAGTACCTACGAGCAGTACTTC
-	TRBV14	TRBD1	TRBJ2-5	CASSQEDRAGETQYF	TGTGCCAGCAGCCAAGAGGACAGGGCCGGGGAGACCCAGTACTTC
-	TRBV10-2	TRBD1	TRBJ1-1	CASSIDRDRVVNTEAFF	TGCGCCAGCAGTATAGACCGGGACAGGGTAGTGAACACTGAAGCTTTCTTT
-	TRBV29-1	TRBD1	TRBJ2-1	CSVDRGIYNEQFF	TGCAGCGTCGACAGGGGCATTTACAATGAGCAGTTCTTC
once	TRBV5-1	-	TRBJ2-3	CASSLGGGTDTQYF	TGCGCTAGCAGCTTGGGGGGAGGCACAGATACGCAGTATTTT
-	TRBV2	TRBD2	TRBJ2-3	CASSEIAGGDTQYF	TGTGCCAGCAGTGAAATAGCGGGGGGCGATACGCAGTATTTT
-	TRBV5-1	TRBD2	TRBJ2-1	CASSPTELANEQFF	TGCGCCAGCAGCCCGACGGAACTAGCGAATGAGCAGTTCTTC
-	TRBV5-1	-	TRBJ1-2	CASSLPGTTGYTF	TGCGCCAGCAGCTTACCCGGGACGACCGGCTACACCTTC
-	TRBV19	TRBD2	TRBJ2-4	CASSSGTRGQSF	TGTGCCAGTAGTTCCGGGACTAGGGGACAAAGCTTC
-	TRBV5-4	TRBD2	TRBJ2-1	CASSLGLADYNEQFF	TGTGCCAGCAGCCTAGGACTAGCGGACTACAATGAGCAGTTCTTC